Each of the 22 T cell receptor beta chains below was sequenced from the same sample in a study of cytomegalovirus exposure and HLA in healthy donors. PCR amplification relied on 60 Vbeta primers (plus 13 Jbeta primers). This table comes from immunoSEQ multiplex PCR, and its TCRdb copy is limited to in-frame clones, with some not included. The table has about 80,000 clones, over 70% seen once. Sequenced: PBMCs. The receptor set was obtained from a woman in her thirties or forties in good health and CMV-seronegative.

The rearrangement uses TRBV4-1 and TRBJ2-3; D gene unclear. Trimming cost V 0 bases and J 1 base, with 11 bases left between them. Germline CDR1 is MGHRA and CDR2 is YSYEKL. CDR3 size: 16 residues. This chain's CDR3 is CASSQDRVPGTDTQYF. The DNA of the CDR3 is TGCGCCAGCAGCCAAGATCGAGTCCCGGGCACAGATACGCAGTATTTT.

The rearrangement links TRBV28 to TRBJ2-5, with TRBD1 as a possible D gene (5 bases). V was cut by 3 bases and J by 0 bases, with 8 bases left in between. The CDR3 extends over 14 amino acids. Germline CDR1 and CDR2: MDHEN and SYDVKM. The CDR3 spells CASSFAGNQETQYF. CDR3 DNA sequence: TGTGCCAGCAGTTTCGCAGGGAACCAAGAGACCCAGTACTTC.

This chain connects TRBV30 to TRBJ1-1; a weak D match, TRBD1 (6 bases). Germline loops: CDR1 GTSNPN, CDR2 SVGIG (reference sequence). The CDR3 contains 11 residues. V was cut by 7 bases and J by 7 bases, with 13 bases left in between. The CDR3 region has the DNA TGTGCCTTAGGGGGGGGACATGAAGCTTTCTTT. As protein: CALGGGHEAFF. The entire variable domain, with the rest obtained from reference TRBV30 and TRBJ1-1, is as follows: SQTIHQWPATLVQPVGSPLSLECTVEGTSNPNLYWYRQAAGRGLQLLFYSVGIGQISSEVPQNLSASRPQDRQFILSSKKLLLSDSGFYLCALGGGHEAFFGQGTRLTVV.

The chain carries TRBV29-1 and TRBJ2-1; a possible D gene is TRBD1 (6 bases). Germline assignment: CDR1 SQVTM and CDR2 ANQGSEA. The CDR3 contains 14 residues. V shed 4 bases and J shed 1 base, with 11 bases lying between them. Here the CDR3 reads CSVVGRGSYNEQFF. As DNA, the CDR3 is TGCAGCGTTGTTGGCAGGGGATCCTACAATGAGCAGTTCTTC.

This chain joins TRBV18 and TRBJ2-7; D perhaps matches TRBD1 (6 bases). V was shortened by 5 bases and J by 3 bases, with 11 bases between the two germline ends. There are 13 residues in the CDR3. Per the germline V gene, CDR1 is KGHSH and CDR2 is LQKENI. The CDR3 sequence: CASSAYRDYEQYF. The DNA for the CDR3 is TGTGCCAGCTCAGCCTACAGGGACTACGAGCAGTACTTC.

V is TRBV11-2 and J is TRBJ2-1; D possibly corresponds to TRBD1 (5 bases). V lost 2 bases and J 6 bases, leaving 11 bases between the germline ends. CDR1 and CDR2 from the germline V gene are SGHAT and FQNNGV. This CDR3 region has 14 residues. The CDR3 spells CASSLSYQGNEQFF. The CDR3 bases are TGTGCCAGCAGCTTAAGTTATCAGGGCAATGAGCAGTTCTTC. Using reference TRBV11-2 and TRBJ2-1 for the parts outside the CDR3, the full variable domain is EAGVAQSPRYKIIEKRQSVAFWCNPISGHATLYWYQQILGQGPKLLIQFQNNGVVDDSQLPKDRFSAERLKGVDSTLKIQPAKLEDSAVYLCASSLSYQGNEQFFGPGTRLTVL.

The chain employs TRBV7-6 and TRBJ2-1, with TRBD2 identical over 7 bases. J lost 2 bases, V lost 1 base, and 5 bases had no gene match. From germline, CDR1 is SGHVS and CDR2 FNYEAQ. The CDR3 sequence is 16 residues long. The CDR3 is CASSLGTGGAYNEQFF. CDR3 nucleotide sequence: TGTGCCAGCAGCTTAGGGACGGGAGGCGCCTACAATGAGCAGTTCTTC.

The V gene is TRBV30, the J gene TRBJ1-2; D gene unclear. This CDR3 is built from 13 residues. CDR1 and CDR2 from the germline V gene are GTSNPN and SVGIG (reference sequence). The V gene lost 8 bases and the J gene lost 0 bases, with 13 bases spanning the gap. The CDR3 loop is CAAGVGANYGYTF. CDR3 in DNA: TGTGCCGCCGGAGTAGGTGCTAACTATGGCTACACCTTC.

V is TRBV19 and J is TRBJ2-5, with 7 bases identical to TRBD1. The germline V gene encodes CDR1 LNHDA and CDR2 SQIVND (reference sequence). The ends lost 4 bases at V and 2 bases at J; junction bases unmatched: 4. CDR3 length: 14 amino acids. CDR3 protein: CASSTGTVQETQYF. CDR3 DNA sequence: TGTGCCAGTAGTACCGGGACAGTACAAGAGACCCAGTACTTC.

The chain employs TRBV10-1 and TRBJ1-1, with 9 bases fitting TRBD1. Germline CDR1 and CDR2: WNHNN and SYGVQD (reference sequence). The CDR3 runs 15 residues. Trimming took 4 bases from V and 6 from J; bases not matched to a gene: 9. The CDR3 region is CASSATGGLGPEAFF. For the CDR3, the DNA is TGCGCCAGCAGTGCAACAGGGGGCTTAGGCCCTGAAGCTTTCTTT.

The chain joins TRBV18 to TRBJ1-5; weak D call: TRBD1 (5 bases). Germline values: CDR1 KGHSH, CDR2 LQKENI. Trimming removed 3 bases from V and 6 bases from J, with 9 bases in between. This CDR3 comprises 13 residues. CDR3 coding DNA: TGTGCCAGCTCACCGGGCAGGGCTCAGCCCCAGCATTTT. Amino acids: CASSPGRAQPQHF. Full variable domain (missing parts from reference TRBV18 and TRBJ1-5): NAGVMQNPRHLVRRRGQEARLRCSPMKGHSHVYWYRQLPEEGLKFMVYLQKENIIDESGMPKERFSAEFPKEGPSILRIQQVVRGDSAAYFCASSPGRAQPQHFGDGTRLSIL.

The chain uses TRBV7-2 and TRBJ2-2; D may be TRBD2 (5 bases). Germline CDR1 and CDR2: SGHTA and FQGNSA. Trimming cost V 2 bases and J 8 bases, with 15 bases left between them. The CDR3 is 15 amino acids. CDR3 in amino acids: CASSLRGRKGGELFF. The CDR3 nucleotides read TGTGCCAGCAGCTTAAGAGGGCGCAAGGGAGGGGAGCTGTTTTTT.

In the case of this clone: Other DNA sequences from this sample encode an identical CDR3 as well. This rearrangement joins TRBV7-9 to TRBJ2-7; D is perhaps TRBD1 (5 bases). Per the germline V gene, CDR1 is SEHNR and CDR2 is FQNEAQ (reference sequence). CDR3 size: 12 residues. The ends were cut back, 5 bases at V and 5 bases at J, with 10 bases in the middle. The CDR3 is CASSLLGDEQYF. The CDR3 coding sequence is TGTGCCAGCAGCCTCCTAGGGGACGAGCAGTACTTC.

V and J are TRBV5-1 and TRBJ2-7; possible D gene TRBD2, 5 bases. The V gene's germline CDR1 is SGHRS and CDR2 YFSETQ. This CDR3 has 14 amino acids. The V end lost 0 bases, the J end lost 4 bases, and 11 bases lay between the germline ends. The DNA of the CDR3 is TGCGCCAGCAGCTTGGGTAGGGAGTTGTACGAGCAGTACTTC. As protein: CASSLGRELYEQYF.

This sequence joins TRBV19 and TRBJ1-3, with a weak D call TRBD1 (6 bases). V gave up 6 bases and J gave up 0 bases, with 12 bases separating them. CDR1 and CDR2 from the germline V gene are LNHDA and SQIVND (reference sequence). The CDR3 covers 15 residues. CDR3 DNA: TGTGCCAGTAGGTTGGGGGCAAACTCTGGAAACACCATATATTTT. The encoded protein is CASRLGANSGNTIYF.

CDR3 DNA: TGTGCCAGCAGTTACGACGGGTTCCCCTCTGGAAACACCATATATTTT. Translating it yields CASSYDGFPSGNTIYF. The chain has TRBV6-5 and TRBJ1-3; D unclear. The CDR3 covers 16 residues. Germline V lookup: CDR1 MNHEY, CDR2 SVGAGI. The V end was cut by 2 bases, the J end by 0 bases, with 11 bases between.

CDR3 in DNA: TGTGCCAGCAGTTTACGGACATCCCGCAATTCACCCCTCCACTTT. Translated: CASSLRTSRNSPLHF. V gene TRBV28 combines with J gene TRBJ1-6; perhaps TRBD1 as D (5 bases). CDR1 is MDHEN, CDR2 SYDVKM, per germline. CDR3 length: 15 residues. Trimming removed 2 bases from V and 7 bases from J, with 12 bases in between.

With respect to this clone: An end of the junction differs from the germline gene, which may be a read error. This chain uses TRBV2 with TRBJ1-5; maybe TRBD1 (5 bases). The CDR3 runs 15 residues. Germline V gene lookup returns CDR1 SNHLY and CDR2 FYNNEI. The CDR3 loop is CASREDSYSNQPQHF. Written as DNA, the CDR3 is TGTGCCAGCAGGGAAGACAGCTATAGCAATCAGCCCCAGCATTTT.

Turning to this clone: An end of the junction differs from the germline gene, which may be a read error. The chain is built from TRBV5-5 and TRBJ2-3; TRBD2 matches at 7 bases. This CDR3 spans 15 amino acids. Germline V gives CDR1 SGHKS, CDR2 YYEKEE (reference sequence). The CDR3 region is CASSLVSGLAGTRYF. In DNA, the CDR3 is TGTGCCAGCAGCTTGGTTAGCGGGCTCGCCGGGACGCGGTATTTT.

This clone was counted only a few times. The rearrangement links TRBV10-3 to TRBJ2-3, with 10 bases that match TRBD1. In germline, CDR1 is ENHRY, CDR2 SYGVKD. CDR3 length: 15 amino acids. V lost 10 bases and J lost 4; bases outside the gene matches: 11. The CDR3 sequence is CATNGDRGKADTQYF. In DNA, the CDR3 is TGTGCCACCAACGGGGACAGGGGAAAGGCAGATACGCAGTATTTT.

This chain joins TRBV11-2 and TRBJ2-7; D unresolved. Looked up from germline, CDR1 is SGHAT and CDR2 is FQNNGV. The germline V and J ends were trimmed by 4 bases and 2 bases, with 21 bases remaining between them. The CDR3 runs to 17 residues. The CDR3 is CASSSIIARKPTYEQYF. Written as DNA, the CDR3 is TGTGCCAGCAGCTCCATTATAGCCAGAAAACCGACCTACGAGCAGTACTTC.

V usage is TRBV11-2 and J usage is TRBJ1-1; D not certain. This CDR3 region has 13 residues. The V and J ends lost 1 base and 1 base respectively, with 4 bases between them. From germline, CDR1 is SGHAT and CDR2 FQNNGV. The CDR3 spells CASSLGQNTEAFF. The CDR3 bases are TGTGCCAGCAGCTTAGGACAGAACACTGAAGCTTTCTTT.